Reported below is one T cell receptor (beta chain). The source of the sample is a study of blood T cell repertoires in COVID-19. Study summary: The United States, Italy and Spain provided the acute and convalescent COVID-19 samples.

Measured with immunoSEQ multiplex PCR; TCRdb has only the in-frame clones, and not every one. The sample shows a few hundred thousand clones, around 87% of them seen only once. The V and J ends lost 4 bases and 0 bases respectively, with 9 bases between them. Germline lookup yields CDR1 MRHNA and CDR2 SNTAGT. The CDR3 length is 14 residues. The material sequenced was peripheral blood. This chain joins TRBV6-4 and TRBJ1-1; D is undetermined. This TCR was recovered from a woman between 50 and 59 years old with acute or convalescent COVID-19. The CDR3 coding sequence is TGTGCCAGCAGTGTTACCGGGGTGAACACTGAAGCTTTCTTT. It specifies CASSVTGVNTEAFF.